The clone carrying this T cell receptor beta chain was detected ten times or more. This sample stems from a study of T cells in Graves' hyperthyroidism and ophthalmopathy. Amplification targeted TCR beta CDR3 regions from RNA transcripts. An initial round of RT-PCR targeting the TCR CDR3 relied on the HTBI primer set. TCRdb used MiXCR to reprocess the multiplex PCR reads, holding one entry per CDR3 protein. The sample holds 400,000 to 500,000 distinct CDR3 sequences, around 13% seen once. The CDR3 extends over 14 amino acids. V lost 6 bases to trimming and J lost 13 bases; unmatched junction nucleotides: 12.

The specimen sequenced was blood. The sequence came from a woman aged 18-29 years with Graves' hyperthyroidism. The chain links TRBV12-3 or TRBV12-4 to TRBJ1-6; 7 bases agree with TRBD1. The CDR3 DNA sequence: TGTGCCAGCAGCCGACAGGGCGGGTGGGCGCCCCTCCACTTT. Translated, it gives CASSRQGGWAPLHF.